This entry lists 27 T cell receptor beta chains sequenced from one sample in a study of blood T cell repertoires in COVID-19. TCRdb's table, derived via immunoSEQ multiplex PCR, lists solely in-frame clones and lacks some. Here the sample spans roughly 130,000 clones, roughly four fifths being singletons. The sequencing input was peripheral blood. The receptors derive from a man in his forties with active or convalescent COVID-19.

This chain connects TRBV10-1 to TRBJ2-3; TRBD1 might be the D (6 bases). The CDR3 spans 14 residues. The V gene's germline CDR1 is WNHNN and CDR2 SYGVQD (reference sequence). With 3 bases removed from V and 7 bases from J, the gap between germline ends came to 14 bases. The CDR3 DNA is TGCGCCAGCAGTGACCGGGACACCCAATATACGCAGTATTTT. Protein product: CASSDRDTQYTQYF.

The J gene is TRBJ1-6, the V gene TRBV18; possible D gene TRBD1, 6 bases. Trimming pared 8 bases from V and 13 bases from J, leaving 18 bases between. The CDR3 runs 13 residues. Per germline, CDR1 KGHSH and CDR2 LQKENI. The chain's CDR3 is CASAGQRKGPLHF. The CDR3 nucleotides are TGTGCCAGCGCTGGACAGAGGAAGGGCCCCCTCCACTTT. Combining the CDR3 with reference TRBV18 and TRBJ1-6 gives the whole variable domain NAGVMQNPRHLVRRRGQEARLRCSPMKGHSHVYWYRQLPEEGLKFMVYLQKENIIDESGMPKERFSAEFPKEGPSILRIQQVVRGDSAAYFCASAGQRKGPLHFGNGTRLTVT.

The chain has TRBV6-5 and TRBJ1-5; 7 bases fit TRBD1. Germline V gene data show CDR1 as MNHEY and CDR2 as SVGAGI. The V gene end was trimmed by 4 bases and the J gene end by 2 bases; junction bases not matched to a gene: 5. The CDR3 runs to 15 residues. CDR3 sequence reads: CASSSQGVGNQPQHF. The CDR3 bases are TGTGCCAGCAGTTCTCAGGGGGTTGGCAATCAGCCCCAGCATTTT.

This sequence joins TRBV7-3 and TRBJ2-4; 7 bases are a match to TRBD1. This CDR3 has 22 amino acids. The ends lost 2 bases at V and 0 bases at J; junction bases unmatched: 22. Per germline, CDR1 SGHTA and CDR2 FQGTGA. The CDR3 region is CASSLGAEIGTDERLAKNIQYF. The CDR3 nucleotides are TGTGCCAGCAGCTTAGGTGCGGAAATAGGGACAGACGAAAGACTAGCCAAAAACATTCAGTACTTC.

This clone occurred a few times. The chain recombines TRBV7-7 with TRBJ2-7; TRBD1 matches 7 bases. There are 13 residues in the CDR3. The germline V gene has CDR1 SSHAT and CDR2 FNYEAQ (reference sequence). Unmatched junction bases numbered 3, after V lost 5 bases and J lost 2 bases. The chain's CDR3 is CASSAGTAYEQYF. The DNA of the CDR3 is TGTGCCAGCAGCGCCGGGACAGCCTACGAGCAGTACTTC.

The rearrangement links TRBV5-4 to TRBJ2-2, with D perhaps TRBD1 (6 bases). The germline CDR1 and CDR2 sequences are SGHNT and YYREEE (reference sequence). The CDR3 has 15 amino acids. Trimming shortened V by 0 bases and J by 2 bases, and 8 bases separated the two germline ends. The CDR3 DNA sequence: TGTGCCAGCAGCTTGGACAGGGATAACACCGGGGAGCTGTTTTTT. It translates to CASSLDRDNTGELFF.

This clone has just a few counts. V usage is TRBV9 and J usage is TRBJ2-1, with D possibly TRBD1 on 6 matching bases. The germline V gene encodes CDR1 SGDLS and CDR2 YYNGEE. Trimming took 6 bases from V and 0 from J, leaving 10 bases between them. The CDR3 consists of 14 residues. In DNA, the CDR3 is TGTGCCAGCAAGGCGGACAGCTCCTACAATGAGCAGTTCTTC. Translation: CASKADSSYNEQFF.

The CDR3 here is CASSQRDTQYF. In nucleotides, the CDR3 is TGTGCCAGCAGCCAGCGTGATACGCAGTATTTT. The chain carries TRBV12-3 or TRBV12-4 and TRBJ2-3; no firm D call. The CDR3 contains 11 residues. V lost 6 bases and J lost 6, with 7 bases in between.

The chain joins TRBV3-1 (or the pseudogene TRBV3-2) to TRBJ2-7, with 9 bases matching TRBD1. V was clipped by 3 bases and J by 4 bases; unmatched bases: 7. CDR3 size: 15 residues. CDR1 is LGHDT, CDR2 YNNKEL, per germline (reference sequence). CDR3: CASSHTGGMRYEQYF. CDR3 DNA sequence: TGTGCCAGCAGCCACACAGGGGGCATGAGGTACGAGCAGTACTTC.

The CDR3 sequence is CASSGSGTGGGSNQPQHF. In DNA form, the CDR3 reads TGTGCCAGCAGTGGGTCCGGGACAGGGGGCGGAAGCAATCAGCCCCAGCATTTT. The chain has TRBV6-1 and TRBJ1-5, with 12 bases matching TRBD1. With 4 bases clipped from V and 1 base from J, the junction kept 8 bases outside the gene matches. CDR3 length: 18 residues. CDR1 and CDR2 from the germline V gene are MNHNS and SASEGT.

The V and J genes are TRBV19 and TRBJ1-5, with D unclear. This CDR3 has 15 residues. The ends were cut back, 4 bases at V and 6 bases at J, with 16 bases in the middle. Germline V CDR1 and CDR2: LNHDA, SQIVND (reference sequence). This CDR3 is CASSKGGLLIQPQHF. The CDR3 coding sequence is TGTGCCAGTAGTAAAGGCGGCCTTTTGATTCAGCCCCAGCATTTT. The complete variable domain, with remaining parts taken from reference TRBV19 and TRBJ1-5, reads DGGITQSPKYLFRKEGQNVTLSCEQNLNHDAMYWYRQDPGQGLRLIYYSQIVNDFQKGDIAEGYSVSREKKESFPLTVTSAQKNPTAFYLCASSKGGLLIQPQHFGDGTRLSIL.

CDR3 loop: CASSPSRGAYNEQFF. The CDR3 DNA is TGTGCCAGCTCCCCGAGTCGGGGGGCTTACAATGAGCAGTTCTTC. This sequence joins TRBV18 and TRBJ2-1; possible D gene TRBD2, 7 bases. The germline V gene encodes CDR1 KGHSH and CDR2 LQKENI. The V gene lost 6 bases and the J gene lost 4 bases, with 16 bases spanning the gap. This CDR3 is 15 amino acids long.

The V gene is TRBV19, the J gene TRBJ1-5, with TRBD1 identical over 9 bases. Germline lookup yields CDR1 LNHDA and CDR2 SQIVND (reference sequence). CDR3 size: 15 residues. J gave up 5 bases and V 6 bases, and 8 bases lay outside the gene matches. Here the CDR3 reads CASRAQTGGDQPQHF. CDR3 bases: TGTGCCAGTAGGGCACAGACAGGGGGTGATCAGCCCCAGCATTTT.

In its sample, this clone was seen a few times. The chain uses TRBV5-4 and TRBJ2-1, with D possibly matching TRBD2 (6 bases). Germline values: CDR1 SGHNT, CDR2 YYREEE (reference sequence). This CDR3 is 18 amino acids long. The ends were cut back, 1 base at V and 0 bases at J, with 17 bases in the middle. The DNA of the CDR3 is TGTGCCAGCAGCTTGCCCGCTGCCCTAGCGAGCTCCTACAATGAGCAGTTCTTC. Amino acids: CASSLPAALASSYNEQFF.

The count of this clone is one. This chain joins TRBV12-3 or TRBV12-4 and TRBJ2-5; perhaps TRBD1 as D (5 bases). V lost 3 bases to trimming and J lost 2 bases, with 7 bases between them. CDR3 length equals 13 residues. CDR3 DNA: TGTGCCAGCAGTTTCAGGGATCAAGAGACCCAGTACTTC. Its protein is CASSFRDQETQYF.

The chain carries TRBV18 and TRBJ2-4; 12 bases are a match to TRBD2. Trimming removed 6 bases from V and 3 bases from J; junction bases left unmatched: 12. The CDR3 extends over 18 amino acids. Germline CDR1 and CDR2: KGHSH and LQKENI. The CDR3 protein is CASSSRASGGADKNIQYF. Written as DNA, the CDR3 is TGTGCCAGCTCCTCGCGGGCTAGCGGGGGGGCCGACAAAAACATTCAGTACTTC.

The rearrangement links TRBV5-1 to TRBJ1-1, with D possibly TRBD1 on 5 matching bases. The CDR3 totals 13 residues. Germline V CDR1 and CDR2: SGHRS, YFSETQ. The V end lost 3 bases, the J end lost 4 bases, and 10 bases lay between the germline ends. CDR3 DNA: TGCGCCAGCAGCTCAGGGATTGGCACTGAAGCTTTCTTT. Amino acid sequence: CASSSGIGTEAFF. The complete variable domain, with remaining parts taken from reference TRBV5-1 and TRBJ1-1, reads KAGVTQTPRYLIKTRGQQVTLSCSPISGHRSVSWYQQTPGQGLQFLFEYFSETQRNKGNFPGRFSGRQFSNSRSEMNVSTLELGDSALYLCASSSGIGTEAFFGQGTRLTVV.

Remarks on this clone: One junction end does not reproduce the germline sequence, and a read error may be involved. J is TRBJ1-1 and V is TRBV7-7; unclear D gene. The CDR3 is 13 amino acids. CDR1 is SSHAT and CDR2 is FNYEAQ in the germline V gene (reference sequence). The CDR3 loop reads CASSLQLNTEAFF. The CDR3 nucleotides are TGTGCTAGCAGCCTACAGCTGAACACTGAAGCTTTCTTT.

On this clone: The identical CDR3 is also encoded by other nucleotide sequences in the sample. The CDR3 is CATSDRTGNQPQHF. As DNA, the CDR3 is TGTGCCACCAGTGATCGGACGGGAAATCAGCCCCAGCATTTT. V usage is TRBV24-1 and J usage is TRBJ1-5; D remains ambiguous. From germline, CDR1 is KGHDR and CDR2 SFDVKD. This CDR3 region has 14 residues. Trimming took 3 bases from V and 4 from J, leaving 9 bases between them.

The chain uses TRBV6-5 and TRBJ1-2; no clear D gene. Per the germline V gene, CDR1 is MNHEY and CDR2 is SVGAGI. This CDR3 is built from 13 residues. V was clipped by 11 bases and J by 1 base, with 14 bases between them. As DNA, the CDR3 is TGTGCCGCCGCCGAGGCCCTTAACTATGGCTACACCTTC. This sequence encodes CAAAEALNYGYTF.

The V call is TRBV7-8, the J call TRBJ2-2; D gene unclear. V shed 5 bases and J shed 9 bases, with 7 bases lying between them. Germline loops: CDR1 SGHVS, CDR2 FQNEAQ. This CDR3 is built from 11 residues. This CDR3 reads CASSPRRELFF. CDR3 nucleotides: TGTGCCAGCAGCCCTCGTCGGGAGCTGTTTTTT.

The rearrangement uses TRBV6-5 and TRBJ1-4; no clear D gene. This CDR3 comprises 12 residues. V was cut by 8 bases and J by 4 bases, with 8 bases left in between. The germline CDR1 and CDR2 sequences are MNHEY and SVGAGI. The CDR3 bases are TGTGCCAGCGGCCTGGTTAATGAAAAACTGTTTTTT. This codes for CASGLVNEKLFF.

The J gene is TRBJ2-2, the V gene TRBV4-3, with 7 bases fitting TRBD1. The trim removed 4 bases at V and 0 bases at J, leaving 5 bases unmatched. The CDR3 is 16 residues long. CDR1 and CDR2 (germline): LGHNA, YSLEER. The CDR3 sequence: CASSLGQVANTGELFF. DNA of the CDR3: TGCGCCAGCAGCCTAGGACAGGTTGCGAACACCGGGGAGCTGTTTTTT.

The V gene is TRBV6-5, the J gene TRBJ1-2, with 9 bases lining up with TRBD1. With V trimmed by 6 bases and J by 6 bases, 8 bases remained unmatched. Germline assignment: CDR1 MNHEY and CDR2 SVGAGI. There are 14 residues in the CDR3. This CDR3 is CASSYDRGRNGYTF. CDR3 bases: TGTGCCAGCAGCTACGACAGGGGGAGGAATGGCTACACCTTC.

This chain joins TRBV7-2 and TRBJ2-3, with a weak D call TRBD1 (5 bases). V lost 4 bases and J lost 4, with 9 bases in between. The length of the CDR3 is 13 residues. CDR1 is SGHTA and CDR2 is FQGNSA in the germline V gene. CDR3 loop: CASSYPGSDTQYF. CDR3 sequence (DNA): TGTGCCAGCAGCTATCCAGGGTCAGATACGCAGTATTTT. Variable domain in full (rest from reference TRBV7-2 and TRBJ2-3): GAGVSQSPSNKVTEKGKDVELRCDPISGHTALYWYRQSLGQGLEFLIYFQGNSAPDKSGLPSDRFSAERTGGSVSTLTIQRTQQEDSAVYLCASSYPGSDTQYFGPGTRLTVL.

This rearrangement joins TRBV4-2 to TRBJ2-1; possible D gene TRBD1, 5 bases. CDR1 LGHNA and CDR2 YNFKEQ come from the germline V gene. V was cut by 1 base and J by 7 bases, with 14 bases left in between. There are 15 residues in the CDR3. The DNA of the CDR3 is TGTGCCAGCAGCCAAGTCGACCAGGGCCCGAATGAGCAGTTCTTC. Protein sequence: CASSQVDQGPNEQFF.

J is TRBJ2-5 and V is TRBV18, with 9 bases matching TRBD1. This CDR3 spans 15 amino acids. Germline CDR1 and CDR2: KGHSH and LQKENI. V was clipped by 3 bases and J by 5 bases; unmatched bases: 7. The CDR3, as DNA: TGTGCCAGCTCACCGAGAACAGGGGGCGAGGAGACCCAGTACTTC. Amino acid sequence: CASSPRTGGEETQYF.